This T cell receptor (beta chain) originates from a study of PD-1 blockade in classical Hodgkin lymphoma. Time point specified: cycle 4 day 1 (C4D1), after around six weeks of nivolumab. Each patient relapsed following autologous stem cell transplantation, and prior brentuximab vedotin exposure differed. The table came from immunoSEQ multiplex PCR; TCRdb's copy has only in-frame clones and leaves some out. The sample has about 49,000 clones, 90% seen once. V dropped 6 bases and J dropped 2 bases, with 19 bases sitting between them. Germline values: CDR1 SEHNR, CDR2 FQNEAQ (reference sequence). This CDR3 has 16 residues. Study conclusions and caveats: Newly diagnosed patients had baseline TCR diversity that was reportedly lower than that of healthy donors.

For this clone: Its target is not known.

The sequence was obtained from a human donor with classical Hodgkin lymphoma. The V call is TRBV7-9, the J call TRBJ2-5; D assignment may be TRBD1 or TRBD2 (5 bases each). Specimen: peripheral blood mononuclear cells (PBMCs), collected before the fourth cycle of nivolumab. The CDR3, as DNA: TGTGCCAGCAGTTCTCGGGGCAGAAAAATACAAGAGACCCAGTACTTC. It is translated as CASSSRGRKIQETQYF.